The 6 T cell receptor beta chains in this list originate from one sample, sequenced in a study of blood T cell repertoires in COVID-19. Sequencing was performed with immunoSEQ multiplex PCR; in TCRdb, only in-frame clones are kept and a portion is missing. The sample records under 150,000 clones, 75% to 80% being singletons. The sample comprised PBMCs or T cells enriched from blood (not recorded which). These receptors were collected from a woman in her forties or fifties who had recovered from COVID-19.

This chain uses TRBV10-3 with TRBJ2-1; the match to TRBD2 covers 13 bases. V was pared by 6 bases and J by 7 bases, with 6 bases of the junction left unmatched. CDR3 size: 15 residues. In germline, CDR1 is ENHRY, CDR2 SYGVKD. The CDR3 region is CAIRTLAGGHNEQFF. The CDR3 bases are TGTGCCATCAGAACACTAGCGGGGGGGCATAATGAGCAGTTCTTC.

This sequence joins TRBV29-1 and TRBJ1-1; D not resolved. The CDR3 runs 14 residues. Germline V gene data show CDR1 as SQVTM and CDR2 as ANQGSEA. V lost 5 bases and J 4 bases, leaving 17 bases between the germline ends. CDR3 DNA sequence: TGCAGCGTTTCGGGTCTTCCCTTTAGCACTGAAGCTTTCTTT. This sequence encodes CSVSGLPFSTEAFF. Full variable domain (rest looked up from reference TRBV29-1 and TRBJ1-1): SAVISQKPSRDICQRGTSLTIQCQVDSQVTMMFWYRQQPGQSLTLIATANQGSEATYESGFVIDKFPISRPNLTFSTLTVSNMSPEDSSIYLCSVSGLPFSTEAFFGQGTRLTVV.

V is TRBV28 and J is TRBJ1-1; 9 nucleotides line up with TRBD1. Looked up from germline, CDR1 is MDHEN and CDR2 is SYDVKM. The trim removed 7 bases at V and 0 bases at J, leaving 9 bases unmatched. CDR3 size: 16 residues. CDR3 in amino acids: CASTSTGGGMNTEAFF. In DNA, the CDR3 is TGTGCCAGCACCTCGACAGGGGGGGGTATGAACACTGAAGCTTTCTTT.

The genes are TRBV19 and TRBJ2-7; 9 bases match TRBD1. The CDR3 has 15 amino acids. V shed 4 bases, J shed 5 bases, and the junction held 9 bases outside the gene matches. The germline CDR1 and CDR2 sequences are LNHDA and SQIVND (reference sequence). The CDR3 DNA sequence: TGTGCCAGTAGTAGGACAGGGACAGGGATCGACGAGCAGTACTTC. Its protein is CASSRTGTGIDEQYF.

The chain joins TRBV11-2 to TRBJ2-6; D is possibly TRBD2 (6 bases). The V gene lost 3 bases and the J gene lost 2 bases, with 14 bases spanning the gap. The CDR3 runs 17 residues. Germline lookup yields CDR1 SGHAT and CDR2 FQNNGV. The CDR3 is CASSFFGGLTGANVLTF. The DNA of the CDR3 is TGTGCCAGCAGCTTCTTCGGGGGACTGACTGGGGCCAACGTCCTGACTTTC. The entire variable domain, with the rest obtained from reference TRBV11-2 and TRBJ2-6, is as follows: EAGVAQSPRYKIIEKRQSVAFWCNPISGHATLYWYQQILGQGPKLLIQFQNNGVVDDSQLPKDRFSAERLKGVDSTLKIQPAKLEDSAVYLCASSFFGGLTGANVLTFGAGSRLTVL.

The V and J genes are TRBV18 and TRBJ2-1; D might be TRBD1 (6 bases). The CDR3 consists of 15 residues. Germline CDR1 reads KGHSH; CDR2 reads LQKENI. V lost 3 bases and J 8 bases, leaving 17 bases between the germline ends. The CDR3 DNA is TGTGCCAGCTCACCGGGGGCAGGGTTCGGCGATGAGCAGTTCTTC. It yields the protein CASSPGAGFGDEQFF.